One and the same sample provided the 19 T cell receptor beta chains below, sequenced in a study of PD-1 blockade in classical Hodgkin lymphoma. This table comes from immunoSEQ multiplex PCR, and its TCRdb copy is limited to in-frame clones, with some not included. Of roughly 29,000 clones listed, less than 80% were seen once; the top ten hold about 0.6%. Time point of the sample: cycle 4 day 1 (C4D1), after less than seven weeks of nivolumab. After autologous stem cell transplantation all patients relapsed, and prior brentuximab vedotin exposure differed between cohorts. By magnetic negative selection, CD4+ T cells were purified from thawed PBMCs. The source material was CD4+ T cells from blood, sampled before the fourth cycle of nivolumab. The receptors originated from a human donor with classical Hodgkin lymphoma.

This clone showed up just a few times. The chain carries TRBV28 and TRBJ1-5; D may be TRBD1 (5 bases). The V gene's germline CDR1 is MDHEN and CDR2 SYDVKM. With 8 bases removed from V and 3 bases from J, the gap between germline ends came to 11 bases. The CDR3 spans 13 residues. The CDR3 sequence: CASSRGLNQPQHF. In DNA form, the CDR3 reads TGTGCCAGCTCTCGGGGCCTCAATCAGCCCCAGCATTTT.

The table lists this clone with a count of one. V gene TRBV13 combines with J gene TRBJ1-4; a possible D gene is TRBD1 (5 bases). CDR1 and CDR2 (germline): PRHDT, FYEKMQ (reference sequence). The CDR3 contains 19 residues. Deletions cut 0 bases from V and 5 bases from J, with 22 bases between. Written as DNA, the CDR3 is TGTGCCAGCAGCTTAGGCAGGTGGGGACGCCGAACCCGGAATGAAAAACTGTTTTTT. Amino acid sequence: CASSLGRWGRRTRNEKLFF.

This chain connects TRBV6-5 to TRBJ2-1; D may be TRBD1 (6 bases). The CDR3 sequence is 13 residues long. Trimming pared 10 bases from V and 3 bases from J, leaving 13 bases between. CDR1 and CDR2 from the germline V gene are MNHEY and SVGAGI. The CDR3 protein is CATVRDNYNEQFF. The CDR3 DNA reads TGTGCCACCGTCCGGGACAACTACAATGAGCAGTTCTTC.

The rearrangement uses TRBV4-1 and TRBJ2-7; D is perhaps TRBD1 or TRBD2 (5 bases each). The germline V gene encodes CDR1 MGHRA and CDR2 YSYEKL. The CDR3 runs to 15 residues. Trimming removed 3 bases at V and 3 bases at J, with 15 bases between. This chain's CDR3 is CASSQPRDRGYEQYF. Written as DNA, the CDR3 is TGCGCCAGCAGCCAGCCCCGGGACCGGGGCTACGAGCAGTACTTC.

The rearrangement joins TRBV25-1 to TRBJ2-5; no reliable D call. The J call is doubtful: the DNA matches TRBJ2-7 better. Germline V CDR1 and CDR2: MGHDK, SYGVNS. The length of the CDR3 is 14 residues. The CDR3 nucleotides read TGTGCCAGCAGTGAATGGCACAGCAGCGACGAGCAGTACTTC. Its translation is CASSEWHSSDEQYF.

This clone was seen a handful of times. The gene calls are TRBV28 and TRBJ2-7; TRBD2 matches at 9 bases. Unmatched junction bases numbered 11, after V lost 5 bases and J lost 3 bases. Germline CDR1 and CDR2: MDHEN and SYDVKM. There are 16 residues in the CDR3. The CDR3 here is CASSPNFGLALYEQYF. CDR3 sequence (DNA): TGTGCCAGCAGTCCAAACTTTGGACTAGCGCTCTACGAGCAGTACTTC.

The genes are TRBV2 and TRBJ2-7, with D possibly TRBD1 on 6 matching bases. CDR1 SNHLY and CDR2 FYNNEI come from the germline V gene. Trimming removed 6 bases from V and 0 bases from J, with 12 bases in between. This CDR3 comprises 14 residues. CDR3 region: CASRRQATSYEQYF. CDR3 sequence (DNA): TGTGCCAGCAGGAGACAGGCAACCTCCTACGAGCAGTACTTC.

The rearrangement links TRBV11-1 to TRBJ1-1; D remains unclear. This CDR3 comprises 16 residues. Germline V CDR1 and CDR2: SGHAT, FQDESV (reference sequence). The V end was cut by 5 bases, the J end by 3 bases, with 19 bases between. The CDR3 loop reads CASSPGLGVYYTEAFF. CDR3 in DNA: TGTGCCAGCAGCCCAGGCTTAGGTGTATATTACACTGAAGCTTTCTTT.

The V gene is TRBV28, the J gene TRBJ2-5; TRBD2 is a possible D gene (6 bases). The CDR3 runs to 14 residues. The germline CDR1 and CDR2 sequences are MDHEN and SYDVKM. The V end lost 8 bases, the J end lost 5 bases, and 18 bases lay between the germline ends. The CDR3 reads CASGGLWGTETQYF. Written as DNA, the CDR3 is TGTGCCAGCGGGGGGTTGTGGGGGACGGAGACCCAGTACTTC.

This chain connects TRBV19 to TRBJ1-1; 7 positions agree with TRBD1. Germline V gene data show CDR1 as LNHDA and CDR2 as SQIVND (reference sequence). The length of the CDR3 is 12 residues. The ends lost 8 bases at V and 7 bases at J; junction bases unmatched: 7. The DNA of the CDR3 is TGTGCCAGTTACAGGGGTCCCGTTGAAGCTTTCTTT. It is translated as CASYRGPVEAFF.

The chain employs TRBV6-6 and TRBJ1-1; D remains unclear. V gave up 2 bases and J gave up 5 bases, with 15 bases separating them. CDR1 and CDR2 from the germline V gene are MNHNY and SVGAGI (reference sequence). This CDR3 region has 15 residues. As DNA, the CDR3 is TGTGCCAGCAGTTACAGGGTAGTAGTGGGGACTGAAGCTTTCTTT. Its protein product is CASSYRVVVGTEAFF.

This chain joins TRBV5-1 and TRBJ1-6; no reliable D call. Trimming removed 0 bases from V and 0 bases from J, with 10 bases in between. The CDR3 has 17 residues. Germline lookup yields CDR1 SGHRS and CDR2 YFSETQ. CDR3 nucleotide sequence: TGCGCCAGCAGCTTGGGACCTCCCAGCTCCTATAATTCACCCCTCCACTTT. Translation gives CASSLGPPSSYNSPLHF.

The J gene is TRBJ2-7, the V gene TRBV9; D possibly corresponds to TRBD1 (5 bases). Germline CDR1 and CDR2: SGDLS and YYNGEE. This CDR3 contains 13 residues. V lost 0 bases and J 6 bases, leaving 10 bases between the germline ends. The DNA for the CDR3 is TGTGCCAGCAGCGTAGACACAGGCCGCGAGCAGTACTTC. It translates to CASSVDTGREQYF.

The CDR3 nucleotides are TGTGCCAGCAGTCGAACGGGACAGGGAGGCTACACCTTC. Its protein product is CASSRTGQGGYTF. This rearrangement joins TRBV6-5 to TRBJ1-2; 9 bases are shared with TRBD1. From germline, CDR1 is MNHEY and CDR2 SVGAGI. V shed 5 bases, J shed 8 bases, and the junction held 6 bases outside the gene matches. CDR3 length equals 13 residues.

V and J are TRBV5-1 and TRBJ2-7; a possible D gene is TRBD1 (5 bases). The CDR3 contains 16 residues. Germline V lookup: CDR1 SGHRS, CDR2 YFSETQ. Trimming removed 0 bases from V and 3 bases from J, with 16 bases in between. The CDR3 nucleotides are TGCGCCAGCAGCTTGGTGGGCAGGACATCCCGCTACGAGCAGTACTTC. Amino acids: CASSLVGRTSRYEQYF.

This chain's CDR3 is CSARRGAELFF. CDR3 in DNA: TGCAGTGCTAGACGAGGCGCAGAACTGTTTTTT. This rearrangement joins TRBV20-1 to TRBJ1-4; unclear D gene. V was trimmed by 2 bases and J by 12 bases, leaving 10 bases between them. The CDR3 loop spans 11 amino acids. Per germline, CDR1 DFQATT and CDR2 SNEGSKA (reference sequence).

This clone was found once. The V call is TRBV4-2, the J call TRBJ2-2; D gene unclear. Germline loops: CDR1 LGHNA, CDR2 YNFKEQ. Trimming pared 2 bases from V and 0 bases from J, leaving 7 bases between. The CDR3 totals 15 residues. The chain's CDR3 is CASSQRTANTGELFF. CDR3 in DNA: TGTGCCAGCAGCCAACGCACTGCGAACACCGGGGAGCTGTTTTTT.

V usage is TRBV5-1 and J usage is TRBJ2-2; the match to TRBD1 covers 12 bases. The germline CDR1 and CDR2 sequences are SGHRS and YFSETQ. The CDR3 is 15 amino acids. The junction had 6 bases not matched to a gene; V was cut back by 6 bases and J by 6 bases. CDR3 amino acids: CASTPGQGASGELFF. As DNA, the CDR3 is TGCGCCAGCACCCCGGGACAGGGGGCCTCCGGGGAGCTGTTTTTT.

The chain has TRBV7-9 and TRBJ2-2; no clear D gene. This CDR3 has 19 residues. The germline V and J ends were trimmed by 5 bases and 6 bases, with 28 bases remaining between them. CDR1 is SEHNR, CDR2 FQNEAQ, per germline (reference sequence). Here the CDR3 reads CASSGLMPGPQIIAGELFF. DNA for the CDR3: TGTGCCAGCAGCGGTTTGATGCCGGGCCCTCAGATAATCGCCGGGGAGCTGTTTTTT. Looking up the rest from reference TRBV7-9 and TRBJ2-2 gives the full variable domain: DTGVSQNPRHKITKRGQNVTFRCDPISEHNRLYWYRQTLGQGPEFLTYFQNEAQLEKSRLLSDRFSAERPKGSFSTLEIQRTEQGDSAMYLCASSGLMPGPQIIAGELFFGEGSRLTVL.